This T cell receptor (beta chain) comes out of a study of shared clonotypes between healthy human individuals. The J segment lost 5 bases and the V segment lost 1 base, leaving 14 bases of the junction unmatched. CDR3 length equals 19 residues. CDR1 is SGHVS, CDR2 FNYEAQ, per germline. Measured with immunoSEQ multiplex PCR; TCRdb has only the in-frame clones, and not every one. The sample has 2 million to 2.5 million clones, around 95% seen once. The chain employs TRBV7-6 and TRBJ2-5, with 12 bases that match TRBD2. The origin of this receptor is a man aged 18 to 35 in good health. Sample: naive CD4+ T cells sorted from blood. Documented subset: CD45RA+ positively selected. The CDR3 reads CASSLVGALAGGTRETQYF. CDR3 DNA sequence: TGTGCCAGCAGCTTAGTGGGGGCACTAGCGGGGGGTACCAGGGAGACCCAGTACTTC.